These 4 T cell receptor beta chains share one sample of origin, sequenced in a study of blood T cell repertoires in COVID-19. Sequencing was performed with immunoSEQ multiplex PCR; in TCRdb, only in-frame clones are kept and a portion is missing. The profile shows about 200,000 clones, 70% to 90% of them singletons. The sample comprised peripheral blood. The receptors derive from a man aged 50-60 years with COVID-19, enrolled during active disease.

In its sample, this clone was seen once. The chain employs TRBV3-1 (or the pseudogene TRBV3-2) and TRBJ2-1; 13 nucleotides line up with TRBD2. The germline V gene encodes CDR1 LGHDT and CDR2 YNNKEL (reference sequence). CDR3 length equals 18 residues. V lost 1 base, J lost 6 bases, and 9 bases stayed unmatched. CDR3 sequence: CASSQALTLAGGFNEQFF. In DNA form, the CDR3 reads TGTGCCAGCAGCCAAGCCTTAACACTAGCGGGAGGGTTCAATGAGCAGTTCTTC.

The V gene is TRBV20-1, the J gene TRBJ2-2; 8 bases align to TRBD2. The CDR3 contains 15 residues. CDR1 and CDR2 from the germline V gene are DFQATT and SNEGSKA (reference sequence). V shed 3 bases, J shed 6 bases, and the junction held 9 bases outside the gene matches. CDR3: CSASPSGRQAGELFF. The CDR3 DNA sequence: TGCAGTGCTAGTCCCAGCGGGAGACAGGCCGGGGAGCTGTTTTTT.

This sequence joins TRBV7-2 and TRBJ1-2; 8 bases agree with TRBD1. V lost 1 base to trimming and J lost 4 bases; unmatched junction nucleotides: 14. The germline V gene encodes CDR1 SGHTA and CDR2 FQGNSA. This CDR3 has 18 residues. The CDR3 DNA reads TGTGCCAGCAGCTTAGGTATCGACAGGGGCAGTGGTGTCTATGGCTACACCTTC. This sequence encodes CASSLGIDRGSGVYGYTF.

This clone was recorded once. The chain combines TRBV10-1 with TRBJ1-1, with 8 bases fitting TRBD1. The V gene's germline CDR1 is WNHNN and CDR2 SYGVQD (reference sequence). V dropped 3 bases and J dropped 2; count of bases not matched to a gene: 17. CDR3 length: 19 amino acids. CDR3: CASSEILKDRVFLNTEAFF. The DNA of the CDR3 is TGCGCCAGCAGTGAAATTCTGAAGGACAGGGTCTTTCTCAACACTGAAGCTTTCTTT.